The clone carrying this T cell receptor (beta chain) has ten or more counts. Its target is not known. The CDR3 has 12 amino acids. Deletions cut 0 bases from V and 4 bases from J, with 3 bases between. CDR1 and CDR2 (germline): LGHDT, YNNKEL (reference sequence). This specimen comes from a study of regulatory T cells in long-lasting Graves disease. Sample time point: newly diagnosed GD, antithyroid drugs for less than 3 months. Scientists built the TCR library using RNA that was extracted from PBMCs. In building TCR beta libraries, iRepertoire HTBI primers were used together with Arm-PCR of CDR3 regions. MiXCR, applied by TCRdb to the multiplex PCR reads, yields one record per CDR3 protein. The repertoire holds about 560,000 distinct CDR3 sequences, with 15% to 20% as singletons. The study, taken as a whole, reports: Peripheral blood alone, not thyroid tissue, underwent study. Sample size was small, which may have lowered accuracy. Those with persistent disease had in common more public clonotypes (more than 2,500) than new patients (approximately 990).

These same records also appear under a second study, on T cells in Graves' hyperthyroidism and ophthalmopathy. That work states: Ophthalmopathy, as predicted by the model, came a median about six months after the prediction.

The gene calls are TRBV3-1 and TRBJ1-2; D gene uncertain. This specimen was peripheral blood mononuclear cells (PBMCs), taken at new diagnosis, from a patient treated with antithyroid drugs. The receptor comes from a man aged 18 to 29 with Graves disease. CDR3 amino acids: CASSQDSYGYTF. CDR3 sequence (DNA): TGTGCCAGCAGCCAAGATAGCTATGGCTACACCTTC.